This T cell receptor (beta chain) comes out of a study of blood T cell repertoires in COVID-19. Background on the study: T cells, B-cell-depleted T cells, or PBMCs provided the cDNA or gDNA that served as material.

The CDR3 is 13 residues long. The germline gives CDR1 LGHNA, CDR2 YSLEER. Deletions cut 2 bases from V and 6 bases from J, with 9 bases between. The protocol was immunoSEQ multiplex PCR, while the TCRdb copy is restricted to in-frame clones and leaves out a portion. The data show roughly 150,000 clones, 70% to 85% seen once. This TCR came from a woman aged 65 to 85 in a cohort exposed to, infected with or recovered from COVID-19 (not recorded which). The material sequenced was PBMCs or T cells enriched from blood (not recorded which). V gene TRBV4-3 combines with J gene TRBJ2-3; no firm D call. The CDR3 loop is CASSQSPWDTQYF. CDR3 nucleotide sequence: TGCGCCAGCAGCCAAAGCCCTTGGGATACGCAGTATTTT.